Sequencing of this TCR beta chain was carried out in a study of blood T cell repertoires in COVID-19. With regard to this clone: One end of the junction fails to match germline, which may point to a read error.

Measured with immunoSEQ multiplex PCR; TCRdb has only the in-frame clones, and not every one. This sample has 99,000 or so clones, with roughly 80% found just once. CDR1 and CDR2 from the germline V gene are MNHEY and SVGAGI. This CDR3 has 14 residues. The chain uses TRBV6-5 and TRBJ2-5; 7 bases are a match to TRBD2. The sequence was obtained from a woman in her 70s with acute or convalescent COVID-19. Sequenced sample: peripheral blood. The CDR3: CTSIMGGLGETQYF. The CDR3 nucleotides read TGTACCAGCATCATGGGGGGGTTAGGGGAGACCCAGTACTTC.